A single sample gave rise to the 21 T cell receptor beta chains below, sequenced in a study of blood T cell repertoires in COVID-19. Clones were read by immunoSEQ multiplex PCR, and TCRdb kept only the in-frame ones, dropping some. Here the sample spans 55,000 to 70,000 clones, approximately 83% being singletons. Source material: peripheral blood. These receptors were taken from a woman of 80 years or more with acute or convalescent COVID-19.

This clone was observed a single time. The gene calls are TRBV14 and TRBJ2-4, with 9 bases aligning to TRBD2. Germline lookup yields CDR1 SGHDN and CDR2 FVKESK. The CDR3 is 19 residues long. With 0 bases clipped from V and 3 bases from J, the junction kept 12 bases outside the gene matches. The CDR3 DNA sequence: TGTGCCAGCAGCCAAGACTCGCTAGCGGGGCCCCTTGGCAAAAACATTCAGTACTTC. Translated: CASSQDSLAGPLGKNIQYF.

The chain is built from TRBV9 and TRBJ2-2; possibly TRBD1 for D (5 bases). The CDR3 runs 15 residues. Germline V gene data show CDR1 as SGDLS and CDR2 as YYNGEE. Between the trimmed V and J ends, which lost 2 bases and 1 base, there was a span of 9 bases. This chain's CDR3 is CASSVATGNTGELFF. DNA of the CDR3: TGTGCCAGCAGCGTGGCCACAGGGAACACCGGGGAGCTGTTTTTT.

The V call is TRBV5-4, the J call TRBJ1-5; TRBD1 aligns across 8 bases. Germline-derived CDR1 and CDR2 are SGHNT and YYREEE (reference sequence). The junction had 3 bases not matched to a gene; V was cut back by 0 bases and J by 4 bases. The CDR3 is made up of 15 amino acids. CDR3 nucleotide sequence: TGTGCCAGCAGCTTGGACGGGACAGGTAATCAGCCCCAGCATTTT. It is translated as CASSLDGTGNQPQHF.

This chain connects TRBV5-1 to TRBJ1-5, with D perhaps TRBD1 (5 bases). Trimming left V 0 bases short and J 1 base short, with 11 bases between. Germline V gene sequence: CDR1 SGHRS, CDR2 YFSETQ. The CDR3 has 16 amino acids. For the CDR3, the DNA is TGCGCCAGCAGCTTGGGTTCCGGGGGGAGCAATCAGCCCCAGCATTTT. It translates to CASSLGSGGSNQPQHF.

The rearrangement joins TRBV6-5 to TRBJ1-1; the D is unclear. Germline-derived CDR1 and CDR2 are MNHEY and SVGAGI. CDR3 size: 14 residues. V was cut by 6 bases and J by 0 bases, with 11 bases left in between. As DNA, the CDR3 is TGTGCCAGCAGATTAGCCCCGGTGAACACTGAAGCTTTCTTT. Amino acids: CASRLAPVNTEAFF.

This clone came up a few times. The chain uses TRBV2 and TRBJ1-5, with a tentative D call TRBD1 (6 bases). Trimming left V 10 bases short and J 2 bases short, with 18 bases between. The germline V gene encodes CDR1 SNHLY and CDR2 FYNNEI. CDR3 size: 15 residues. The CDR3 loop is CATGAGAQGNQPQHF. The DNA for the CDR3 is TGTGCCACCGGAGCGGGGGCGCAGGGCAATCAGCCCCAGCATTTT.

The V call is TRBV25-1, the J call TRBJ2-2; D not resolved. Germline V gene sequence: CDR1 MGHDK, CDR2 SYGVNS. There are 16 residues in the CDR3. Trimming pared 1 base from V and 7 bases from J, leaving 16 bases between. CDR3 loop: CASSESRSQQFGELFF. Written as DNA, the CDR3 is TGTGCCAGCAGTGAATCGCGGTCTCAGCAGTTCGGGGAGCTGTTTTTT.

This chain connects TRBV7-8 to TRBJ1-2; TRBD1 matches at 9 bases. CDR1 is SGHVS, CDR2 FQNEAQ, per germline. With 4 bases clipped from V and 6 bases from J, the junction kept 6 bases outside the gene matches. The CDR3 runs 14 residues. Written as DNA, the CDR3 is TGTGCCAGCAGCTCCCGGGACAGGGTGAATGGCTACACCTTC. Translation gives CASSSRDRVNGYTF.

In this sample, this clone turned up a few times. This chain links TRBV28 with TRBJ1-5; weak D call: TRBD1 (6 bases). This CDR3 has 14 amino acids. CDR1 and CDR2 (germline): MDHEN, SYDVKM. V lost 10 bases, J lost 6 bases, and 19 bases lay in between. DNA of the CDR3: TGTGCCACCCGCGGGGGGGGCGCGGTTCAGCCCCAGCATTTT. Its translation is CATRGGGAVQPQHF.

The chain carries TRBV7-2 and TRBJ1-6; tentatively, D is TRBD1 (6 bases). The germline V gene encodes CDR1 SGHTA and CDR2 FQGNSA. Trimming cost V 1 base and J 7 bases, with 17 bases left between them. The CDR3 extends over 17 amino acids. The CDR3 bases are TGTGCCAGCAGCTTAGTGGGCAGGGGTCACGGAAATTCACCCCTCCACTTT. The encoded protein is CASSLVGRGHGNSPLHF.

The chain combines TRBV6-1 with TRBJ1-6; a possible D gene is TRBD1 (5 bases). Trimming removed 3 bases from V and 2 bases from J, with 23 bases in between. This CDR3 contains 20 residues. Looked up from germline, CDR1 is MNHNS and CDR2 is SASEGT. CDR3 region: CASSDPTTATKVTYNSPLHF. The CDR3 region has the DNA TGTGCCAGCAGTGACCCTACGACAGCGACCAAGGTCACCTATAATTCACCCCTCCACTTT.

The DNA for the CDR3 is TGTGCCAGCAGCCAACCGGGACAGTTCCGAACCTACGAGCAGTACTTC. Its translation: CASSQPGQFRTYEQYF. The rearrangement links TRBV3-1 (or the pseudogene TRBV3-2) to TRBJ2-7; TRBD1 matches 7 bases. This CDR3 comprises 16 residues. Germline V gene lookup returns CDR1 LGHDT and CDR2 YNNKEL (reference sequence). With 2 bases clipped from V and 2 bases from J, the junction kept 9 bases outside the gene matches.

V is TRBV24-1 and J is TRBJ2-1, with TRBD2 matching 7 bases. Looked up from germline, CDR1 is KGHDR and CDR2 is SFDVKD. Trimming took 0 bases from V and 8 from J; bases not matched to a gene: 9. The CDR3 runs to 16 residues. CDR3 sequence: CATSDLQAGNRYEQFF. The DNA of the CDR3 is TGTGCCACCAGTGATTTGCAAGCGGGAAATCGATATGAGCAGTTCTTC.

The CDR3 DNA reads as TGTGCCAGTAGTATGCCTCGGACAGGGAGGAATACTGAAGCTTTCTTT. It specifies CASSMPRTGRNTEAFF. The chain employs TRBV19 and TRBJ1-1, with 8 bases aligning to TRBD1. The CDR3 totals 16 residues. The germline gives CDR1 LNHDA, CDR2 SQIVND (reference sequence). The J segment lost 5 bases and the V segment lost 3 bases, leaving 11 bases of the junction unmatched.

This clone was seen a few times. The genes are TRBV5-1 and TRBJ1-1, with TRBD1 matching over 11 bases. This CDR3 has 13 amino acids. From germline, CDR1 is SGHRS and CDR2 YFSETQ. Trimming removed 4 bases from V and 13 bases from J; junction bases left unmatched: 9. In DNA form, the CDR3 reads TGCGCCAGCAGCAATTGGTTGGGACAGGGGGGTTTCTTT. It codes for CASSNWLGQGGFF.

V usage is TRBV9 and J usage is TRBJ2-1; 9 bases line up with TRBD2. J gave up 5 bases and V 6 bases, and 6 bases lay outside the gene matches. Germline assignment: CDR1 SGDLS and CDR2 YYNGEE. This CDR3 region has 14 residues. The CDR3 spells CASKGASGDNEQFF. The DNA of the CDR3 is TGTGCCAGCAAGGGGGCTAGCGGGGACAATGAGCAGTTCTTC.

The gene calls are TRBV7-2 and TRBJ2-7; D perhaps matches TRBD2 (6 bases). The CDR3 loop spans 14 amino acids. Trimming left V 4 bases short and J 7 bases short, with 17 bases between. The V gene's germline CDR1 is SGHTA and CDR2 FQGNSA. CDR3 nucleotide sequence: TGTGCCAGCAGCTCCGGGACTGGAACTCGGGAGCAGTACTTC. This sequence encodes CASSSGTGTREQYF. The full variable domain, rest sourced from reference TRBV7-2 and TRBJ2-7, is GAGVSQSPSNKVTEKGKDVELRCDPISGHTALYWYRQSLGQGLEFLIYFQGNSAPDKSGLPSDRFSAERTGGSVSTLTIQRTQQEDSAVYLCASSSGTGTREQYFGPGTRLTVT.

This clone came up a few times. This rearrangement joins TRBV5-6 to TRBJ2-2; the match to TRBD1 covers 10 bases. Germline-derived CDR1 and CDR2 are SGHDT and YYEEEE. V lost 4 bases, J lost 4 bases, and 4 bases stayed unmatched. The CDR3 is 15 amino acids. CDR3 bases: TGTGCCAGCAGCCGTGACAGGGGGCCCACCGGGGAGCTGTTTTTT. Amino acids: CASSRDRGPTGELFF.

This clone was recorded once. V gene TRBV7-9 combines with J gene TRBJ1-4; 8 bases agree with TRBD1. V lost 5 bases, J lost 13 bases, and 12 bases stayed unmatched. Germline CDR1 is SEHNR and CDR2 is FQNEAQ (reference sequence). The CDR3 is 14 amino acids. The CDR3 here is CASSPGQVSNGLFF. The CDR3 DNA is TGTGCCAGCAGCCCGGGACAGGTCTCCAACGGACTGTTTTTT.

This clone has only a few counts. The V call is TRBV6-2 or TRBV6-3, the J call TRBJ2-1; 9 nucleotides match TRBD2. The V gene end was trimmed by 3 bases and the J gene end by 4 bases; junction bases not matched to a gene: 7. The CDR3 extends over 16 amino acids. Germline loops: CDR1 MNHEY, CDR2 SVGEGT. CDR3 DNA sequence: TGTGCCAGCAGTTATCCTCTAGCGGGGTTGTACAATGAGCAGTTCTTC. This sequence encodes CASSYPLAGLYNEQFF.

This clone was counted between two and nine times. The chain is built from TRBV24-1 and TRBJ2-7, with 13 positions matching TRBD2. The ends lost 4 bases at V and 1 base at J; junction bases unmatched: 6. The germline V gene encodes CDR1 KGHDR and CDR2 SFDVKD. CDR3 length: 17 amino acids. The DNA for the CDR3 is TGTGCCACCAGTGACCCCGGACTAGCGGGGGAGTCCTACGAGCAGTACTTC. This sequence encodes CATSDPGLAGESYEQYF.